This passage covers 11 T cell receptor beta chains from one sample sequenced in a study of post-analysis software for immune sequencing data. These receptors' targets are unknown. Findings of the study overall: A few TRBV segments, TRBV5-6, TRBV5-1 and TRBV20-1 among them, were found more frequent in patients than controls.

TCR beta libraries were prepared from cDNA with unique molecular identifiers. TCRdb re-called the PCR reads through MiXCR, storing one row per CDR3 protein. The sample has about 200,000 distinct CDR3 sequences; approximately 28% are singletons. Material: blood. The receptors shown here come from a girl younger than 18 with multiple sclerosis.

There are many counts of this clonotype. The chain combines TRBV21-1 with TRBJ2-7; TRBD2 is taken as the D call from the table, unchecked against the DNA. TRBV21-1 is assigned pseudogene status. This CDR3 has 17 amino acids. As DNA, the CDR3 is TGTGCCAGCAGCGCCTTACTAGCGGGGGGGCCTACCTACGAGCAGTACTTC. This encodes CASSALLAGGPTYEQYF.

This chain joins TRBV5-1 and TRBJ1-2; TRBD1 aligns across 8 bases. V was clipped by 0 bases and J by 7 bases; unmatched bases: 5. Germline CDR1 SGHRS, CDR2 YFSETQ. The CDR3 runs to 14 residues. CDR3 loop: CASSLEGTGLGYTF. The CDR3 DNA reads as TGCGCCAGCAGCTTGGAAGGGACAGGCCTTGGCTACACCTTC.

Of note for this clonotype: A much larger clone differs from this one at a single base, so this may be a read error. The CDR3 region is CSVTGTEAFF. In DNA, the CDR3 is TGCAGTGTCACTGGCACTGAAGCTTTCTTT. This chain uses TRBV20-1 with TRBJ1-1, with unresolved D. V was shortened by 7 bases and J by 4 bases, with 7 bases between the two germline ends. The CDR3 length is 10 residues. From germline, CDR1 is DFQATT and CDR2 SNEGSKA (reference sequence).

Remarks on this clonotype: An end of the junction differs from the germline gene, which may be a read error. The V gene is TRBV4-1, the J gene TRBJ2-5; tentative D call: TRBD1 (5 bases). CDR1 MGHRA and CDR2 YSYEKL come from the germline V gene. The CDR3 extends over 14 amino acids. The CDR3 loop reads CASSQAGFAYEQCF. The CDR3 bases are TGCGCCAGCAGCCAAGCAGGGTTCGCCTACGAGCAGTGCTTC.

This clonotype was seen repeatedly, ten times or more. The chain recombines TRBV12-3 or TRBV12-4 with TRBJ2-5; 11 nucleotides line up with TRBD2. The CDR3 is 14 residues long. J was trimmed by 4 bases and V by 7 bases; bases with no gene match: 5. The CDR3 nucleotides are TGTGCCAGCACAAATAGCGGGAGGGGAGAGACCCAGTACTTC. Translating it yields CASTNSGRGETQYF.

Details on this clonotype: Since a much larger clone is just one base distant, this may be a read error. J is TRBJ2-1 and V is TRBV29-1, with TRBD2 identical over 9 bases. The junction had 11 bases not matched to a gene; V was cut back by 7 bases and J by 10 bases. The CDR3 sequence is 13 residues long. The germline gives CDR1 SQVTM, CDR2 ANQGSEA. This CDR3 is CSGKGAGGYEQFF. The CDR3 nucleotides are TGCAGCGGAAAGGGCGCGGGAGGGTACGAGCAGTTCTTC.

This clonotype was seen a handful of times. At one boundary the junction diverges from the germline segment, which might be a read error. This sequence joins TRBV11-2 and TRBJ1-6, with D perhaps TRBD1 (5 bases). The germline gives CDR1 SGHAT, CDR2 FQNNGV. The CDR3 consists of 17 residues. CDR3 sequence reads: CASEDQGAGLNNSPLHF. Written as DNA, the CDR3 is TGCGCCAGCGAGGATCAAGGGGCCGGACTTAATAATTCACCCCTCCACTTT.

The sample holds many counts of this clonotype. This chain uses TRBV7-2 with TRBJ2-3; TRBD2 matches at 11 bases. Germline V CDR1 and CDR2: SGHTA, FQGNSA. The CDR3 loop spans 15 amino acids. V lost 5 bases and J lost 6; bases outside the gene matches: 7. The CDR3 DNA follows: TGTGCCAGCAGCGTCACTAGCGGGAGCCTCGATACGCAGTATTTT. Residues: CASSVTSGSLDTQYF.

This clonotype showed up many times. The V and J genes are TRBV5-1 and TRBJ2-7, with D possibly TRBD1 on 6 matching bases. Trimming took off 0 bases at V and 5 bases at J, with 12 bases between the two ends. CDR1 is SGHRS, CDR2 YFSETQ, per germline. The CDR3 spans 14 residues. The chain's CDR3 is CASSLAGQYDEQYF. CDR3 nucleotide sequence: TGCGCCAGCAGCTTGGCCGGACAGTACGACGAGCAGTACTTC.

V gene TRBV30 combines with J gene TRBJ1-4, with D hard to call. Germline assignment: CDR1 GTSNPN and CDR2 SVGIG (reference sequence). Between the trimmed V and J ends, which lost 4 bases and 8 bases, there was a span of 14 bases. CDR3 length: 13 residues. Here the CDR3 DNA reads TGTGCCTGGACTATTCCCTTGGGAGAAAAACTGTTTTTT. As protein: CAWTIPLGEKLFF.

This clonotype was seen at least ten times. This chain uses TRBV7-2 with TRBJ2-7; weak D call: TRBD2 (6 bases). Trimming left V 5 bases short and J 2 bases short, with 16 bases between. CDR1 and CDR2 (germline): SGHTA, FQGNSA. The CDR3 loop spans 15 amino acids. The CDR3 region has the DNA TGTGCCAGCAGCCCCTATGGGGAGGACACCTACGAGCAGTACTTC. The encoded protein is CASSPYGEDTYEQYF.